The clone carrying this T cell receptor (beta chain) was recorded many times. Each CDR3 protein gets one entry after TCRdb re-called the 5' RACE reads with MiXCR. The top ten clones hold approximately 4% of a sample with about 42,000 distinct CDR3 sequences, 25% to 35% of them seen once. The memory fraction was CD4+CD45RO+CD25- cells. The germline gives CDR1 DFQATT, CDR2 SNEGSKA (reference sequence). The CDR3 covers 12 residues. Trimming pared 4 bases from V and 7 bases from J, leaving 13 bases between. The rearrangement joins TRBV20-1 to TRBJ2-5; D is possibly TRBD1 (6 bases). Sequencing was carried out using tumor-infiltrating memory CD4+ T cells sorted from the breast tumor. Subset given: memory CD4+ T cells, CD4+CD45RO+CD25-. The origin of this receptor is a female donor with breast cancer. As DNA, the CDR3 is TGCAGTGCTACTGGGGGCCTGGGGACCCAGTACTTC. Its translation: CSATGGLGTQYF.